A selection of T cell receptor beta chains follows, all from one sample in a study of tumor and adjacent non-tumor tissue in lung cancer. TCRdb reanalysed the multiplex PCR reads using MiXCR and keeps one entry per CDR3 protein. The sample has 100,000 or so distinct CDR3 sequences, 75% to 85% seen once. The sequencing input was distant non-tumor lung tissue. Receptor source: a man in his sixties with small cell lung cancer. Both conserved end residues are part of each CDR3. Each record gives: V gene, J gene, D gene, clone size, CDR3 protein, CDR3 DNA. A D gene is named only where the DNA matches it firmly. Some rows mark clone size as missing; the rest say once, few, many or name a class of expanded clone.

>TRBV6-6|TRBJ2-1|TRBD1|-
CVSSPNQQGVLSYEQFF
TGTGTCAGCAGTCCAAATCAACAGGGGGTTCTTTCCTACGAGCAGTTCTTC
>TRBV13|TRBJ2-7|TRBD2|-
CASSFGGLAGASEKYF
TGTGCCAGCAGCTTTGGAGGGCTAGCGGGAGCCAGCGAGAAGTACTTC
>TRBV20-1|TRBJ2-7|-|many
CSASLVGYEQYF
TGCAGTGCTAGTCTAGTCGGCTACGAGCAGTACTTC
>TRBV6-1|TRBJ2-2|-|-
CASSHGPDPTGEMFF
TGTGCCAGCAGTCACGGTCCGGACCCAACCGGGGAGATGTTTTTT
>TRBV5-1|TRBJ2-1|TRBD2|-
CVSSGDVGDEQLF
TGCGTCAGCAGCGGGGACGTGGGGGATGAGCAGCTCTTC
>TRBV5-5|TRBJ2-7|-|many
CASTSSYGTSYEQYF
TGTGCCAGCACCTCTTCGTACGGGACCTCCTACGAGCAGTACTTC
>TRBV6-5|TRBJ2-1|-|-
CASNYSGGVRNELFF
TGTGCCAGCAATTACTCTGGGGGAGTGCGTAATGAGCTGTTCTTC
>TRBV11-2|TRBJ2-1|TRBD2|-
CASCGLTGGPTSGQLF
TGTGCCAGCTGCGGTTTGACGGGAGGGCCCACCTCTGGGCAGCTCTTC
>TRBV20-1|TRBJ2-7|-|once
CSARPFSESPSYNEQYF
TGCAGTGCTAGACCCTTTAGCGAGAGCCCCTCCTACAATGAGCAGTACTTC
>TRBV5-4|TRBJ2-5|-|-
CASSPVWNVETQYF
TGTGCCAGCAGCCCCGTTTGGAACGTCGAGACCCAATACTTC
>TRBV4-1|TRBJ2-2|TRBD2|-
CASSHPITGGGVDGELFF
TGCGCCAGCAGCCACCCCATCACGGGGGGGGGGGTCGACGGGGAGCTGTTTTTT
>TRBV6-1|TRBJ2-1|TRBD2|-
CASRGLAGVVGERFF
TGTGCCAGCCGAGGACTAGCGGGAGTAGTGGGGGAGCGGTTCTTC
>TRBV12-3/TRBV12-4|TRBJ2-3|-|-
CARSSRGYIDTQYF
TGTGCCAGGAGTTCTCGGGGATACATAGATACGCAGTATTTT
>TRBV20-1|TRBJ2-1|TRBD2|many
CSATGLADNEQFF
TGCAGTGCTACGGGACTAGCGGACAATGAGCAGTTCTTC
>TRBV11-2|TRBJ2-2|TRBD1|-
CASIDSGQGNTRGLFF
TGTGCCAGCATCGATTCGGGACAGGGAAACACCAGGGGGCTGTTTTTT
>TRBV6-6|TRBJ1-5|-|-
CASSPASSNQPQHF
TGTGCCAGCAGCCCCGCTAGTAGCAATCAGCCCCAGCATTTT
>TRBV29-1|TRBJ2-5|-|medium-sized
CSVRVVRETQYF
TGCAGCGTTCGGGTGGTTAGGGAGACCCAGTACTTC
>TRBV6-1|TRBJ2-5|TRBD2|few
CASSIHFSGSLETQYF
TGTGCCAGCAGTATCCATTTTAGCGGGAGCCTAGAGACTCAGTACTTC
>TRBV6-1|TRBJ2-1|-|-
CASRSWGYNEHFF
TGTGCCAGCAGATCATGGGGCTATAATGAGCATTTCTTC
>TRBV11-2|TRBJ2-5|TRBD1|-
CASRHTGGIQESHYF
TGTGCCAGCAGACACACAGGGGGCATTCAAGAGTCCCATTACTTC
>TRBV6-6|TRBJ1-2|-|-
CASTTTNKYDYTF
TGTGCCAGCACGACCACGAATAAGTATGACTACACCTTC
>TRBV5-6|TRBJ1-1|TRBD1|-
CANGLASGTANTEAFF
TGTGCCAACGGCTTGGCATCCGGGACAGCGAACACTGAAGCTTTCTTT
>TRBV6-6|TRBJ2-7|-|-
CASSYARTVHEQYF
TGTGCCAGCAGTTACGCCAGAACCGTCCACGAGCAGTACTTC
>TRBV11-2|TRBJ1-3|-|-
CACSLLGNTIYF
TGTGCCTGCAGCTTATTGGGAAACACCATATATTTC